The clone carrying this TCR beta chain has a handful of counts. Participants were aged about 18 to 90 years, lived in about 26 US areas, and enrolled virtually. Donors were grouped by their self-reported clinical history. Per the original data handling: Using reference gene primer amplification, nucleated cell counts were estimated. Assay used: immunoSEQ multiplex PCR; TCRdb lists only in-frame clones, some missing. The DNA gave D and trimming, while V, J and clone size come from that table. The table records 250,000 to 300,000 clones, roughly 88% of them present only once. The data were obtained in a study of blood T cell repertoires in COVID-19. Turning to the study itself: PBMCs, B-cell-depleted T cells, or T cells were the source of the cDNA or gDNA that made up the material.

Germline CDR1 MNHEY, CDR2 SVGAGI. The CDR3 spans 12 residues. The junction had 7 bases not matched to a gene; V was cut back by 6 bases and J by 9 bases. The J gene is TRBJ1-2, the V gene TRBV6-5; 7 nucleotides line up with TRBD1. Sequences were obtained from PBMCs or T cells enriched from blood (not recorded which). The TCR originated in a woman in her 50s who had recovered from COVID-19. CDR3 nucleotides: TGTGCCAGCAGGTCCGACAGGGACCGCTACACCTTC. It is translated as CASRSDRDRYTF.